This TCR beta chain derives from a study of cytomegalovirus exposure and HLA in healthy donors. The PCR made use of 60 Vbeta and 13 Jbeta primers. Sequencing was performed with immunoSEQ multiplex PCR; in TCRdb, only in-frame clones are kept and a portion is missing. This sample carries 90,000 to 120,000 clones, over 80% of them seen once, and the ten largest clones take less than 3.5%. The donors were healthy bone marrow donors. CDR3 length equals 15 residues. Germline lookup yields CDR1 SGHRS and CDR2 YFSETQ. The V segment lost 3 bases and the J segment 2 bases; nucleotides outside the gene matches: 1.

This sequence was found in a man in his thirties or forties in good health and CMV-seropositive. The chain links TRBV5-1 to TRBJ2-1; TRBD2 aligns across 11 bases. Sequencing was done on a sample of PBMCs. The CDR3, as DNA: TGCGCCAGCAGCTATAGCGGGGGGGCCTACAATGAGCAGTTCTTC. Protein product: CASSYSGGAYNEQFF.